The clone carrying this T cell receptor (beta chain) occurred many times. The entry originates in a study of identical twins. After removal of 4 bases from V and 1 base from J, the junction contained 6 bases not matched to a gene. The germline gives CDR1 SGHRS, CDR2 YFSETQ. The CDR3 covers 17 residues. TCRdb re-derived calls from the 5' RACE reads in MiXCR, one entry per CDR3 protein. The sample consists of about 100,000 distinct CDR3 sequences, under 7% of them appearing once. Sequenced material: memory T cells sorted from blood. The chain combines TRBV5-1 with TRBJ2-1, with 12 bases matching TRBD2. This sequence was found in a woman between 45 and 65 years old in good health. Here the CDR3 DNA reads TGCGCCAGCAGCCCCTGGACTAGCGGGAATTCCTACAATGAGCAGTTCTTC. The encoded protein is CASSPWTSGNSYNEQFF.